This T cell receptor beta chain was identified in a study of OX40 agonist ivuxolimab in advanced cancers. For the study at large: Participants, 65% to 85% male, averaged around 60 years of age, ranging from 23 to 79.

Method: immunoSEQ multiplex PCR; TCRdb's copy keeps in-frame clones and lacks some. The table lists approximately 82,000 clones, 92% of them singletons, with over 0.6% in the top ten. This CDR3 is built from 16 residues. The V gene's germline CDR1 is LNHNV and CDR2 YYDKDF (reference sequence). Trimming took 4 bases from V and 9 from J; bases not matched to a gene: 10. This chain uses TRBV15 with TRBJ2-1; TRBD2 agrees at 12 bases. The receptor was isolated from an adult with an advanced solid tumor such as melanoma, head and neck, liver or kidney cancer. Source: CD4+ or CD8+ T cells sorted from blood, taken in a trial of the OX40 agonist ivuxolimab. CDR3 residues: CATSTLLAGGLSEQFF. The CDR3 nucleotides read TGTGCCACCAGCACTTTACTAGCGGGAGGACTAAGTGAGCAGTTCTTC.